These T cell receptor beta chains were read from a single sample in a study of T cell repertoires in cytomegalovirus infection. TCRdb redid the calling of the reads with MiXCR, one entry per CDR3 protein. Of under 200,000 distinct CDR3 sequences detected, roughly 20% appear once; the ten largest clones hold roughly 25%. These receptors lack a known antigen. The material was CD8+ T cells from cultured PBMCs, obtained from culture after CMV antigen stimulation. These TCRs come from a human donor in good health (CMV status not recorded). Some clones in this sample may be carry-over from other donors' samples. Each CDR3 is given with its conserved first and last residue. The D gene is left open where the match is weak. Some rows have no size entry. The others give once, few or many, or a class for an expanded clone.

CDR3nt: TGTGCCAGCAGCTTAGAAGTGGCAGTGACTAGCTCCTATAATTCACCCCTCCACTTT
CDR3aa: CASSLEVAVTSSYNSPLHF
v_gene: TRBV7-9
j_gene: TRBJ1-6
abundance: few
d_gene: .

CDR3nt: TGTGCCAGCAGCTTATTTTCCGGGGGGGACACTGAAGCTTTCTTT
CDR3aa: CASSLFSGGDTEAFF
v_gene: TRBV7-8
j_gene: TRBJ1-1
abundance: .
d_gene: .

CDR3nt: TGTGCCAGCAGCCTCCCTGACACCTACGAGCAGTACTTC
CDR3aa: CASSLPDTYEQYF
v_gene: TRBV28
j_gene: TRBJ2-7
abundance: .
d_gene: .

CDR3nt: TGCGCCAGCAGCCAAGGAACAGGGAGGGCTACCTACGAGCAGTACTTC
CDR3aa: CASSQGTGRATYEQYF
v_gene: TRBV4-1
j_gene: TRBJ2-7
abundance: many
d_gene: .

CDR3nt: TGTGCCAGCAGCTTTGTTCTGGGGCAGGGAGGGGACTATGGCTACACCTTC
CDR3aa: CASSFVLGQGGDYGYTF
v_gene: TRBV11-2
j_gene: TRBJ1-2
abundance: .
d_gene: .

CDR3nt: TGTGCCAGCAGCGGGGGGATCCGGGACTCCAAGGGCTACACCTTC
CDR3aa: CASSGGIRDSKGYTF
v_gene: TRBV7-9
j_gene: TRBJ1-2
abundance: few
d_gene: .

CDR3nt: TGTGCCAGCAGCTTAACGCAAATTCGGACTAACGCTCGGAATGAGCAGTTCTTC
CDR3aa: CASSLTQIRTNARNEQFF
v_gene: TRBV7-6
j_gene: TRBJ2-1
abundance: .
d_gene: .

CDR3nt: TGTGCCAGCAGTCCCCAGTGGGCCCCTGGGCATGGCTACACCTTC
CDR3aa: CASSPQWAPGHGYTF
v_gene: TRBV27
j_gene: TRBJ1-2
abundance: few
d_gene: .

CDR3nt: TGTGCCAGTAGGGACAGGGGGCGCGTAGGCACTGAAGCTTTCTTT
CDR3aa: CASRDRGRVGTEAFF
v_gene: TRBV19
j_gene: TRBJ1-1
abundance: .
d_gene: TRBD1

CDR3nt: TGTGCCAGCAGGACGTTAGCGGGGCCCTACACAGATACGCAGTATTTT
CDR3aa: CASRTLAGPYTDTQYF
v_gene: TRBV12-3/TRBV12-4
j_gene: TRBJ2-3
abundance: few
d_gene: TRBD2

CDR3nt: TGTGCCATCAGCGGGGGTCCCACCGTTACTGAAGCTTTCTTT
CDR3aa: CAISGGPTVTEAFF
v_gene: TRBV10-3
j_gene: TRBJ1-1
abundance: few
d_gene: .

CDR3nt: TGCGCCAGCAGCCAAGTCGGTCTGGGGTACGGCGGGGAGCTGTTTTTT
CDR3aa: CASSQVGLGYGGELFF
v_gene: TRBV4-1
j_gene: TRBJ2-2
abundance: once
d_gene: .

CDR3nt: TGTGCCAGCAGTTCCCAAATTGCGCAGGAGACCCAGTACTTC
CDR3aa: CASSSQIAQETQYF
v_gene: TRBV6-5
j_gene: TRBJ2-5
abundance: few
d_gene: .

CDR3nt: TGTGCCAGCAGATCGAAGGAGGATACGCAGTATTTT
CDR3aa: CASRSKEDTQYF
v_gene: TRBV7-2
j_gene: TRBJ2-3
abundance: many
d_gene: .

CDR3nt: TGTGCCAGCAGCTACGGGGCTGGGGCCAACGTCCTGACTTTC
CDR3aa: CASSYGAGANVLTF
v_gene: TRBV5-6
j_gene: TRBJ2-6
abundance: .
d_gene: .

CDR3nt: TGTGCCAGCATAGGAAAAGGACAGAACACAGATACGCAGTATTTT
CDR3aa: CASIGKGQNTDTQYF
v_gene: TRBV27
j_gene: TRBJ2-3
abundance: few
d_gene: .

CDR3nt: TGTGCCAGCAGTTACTCTAGACTCGGCGGGACAGGGATCGACGAGCAGTACTTC
CDR3aa: CASSYSRLGGTGIDEQYF
v_gene: TRBV6-2/TRBV6-3
j_gene: TRBJ2-7
abundance: .
d_gene: TRBD1

CDR3nt: TGTGCCAGCAGCTGGACAGGGTTCTCTGGAAACACCATATATTTT
CDR3aa: CASSWTGFSGNTIYF
v_gene: TRBV12-3/TRBV12-4
j_gene: TRBJ1-3
abundance: .
d_gene: TRBD1

CDR3nt: TGTGCCAGCCTACAAACCATGGCCGAAACCATCCTCCACTTT
CDR3aa: CASLQTMAETILHF
v_gene: TRBV2
j_gene: TRBJ1-6
abundance: few
d_gene: .

CDR3nt: TGTGCCAGCAGTTTATGGGGGCAGTCTGAAAAACTGTTTTTT
CDR3aa: CASSLWGQSEKLFF
v_gene: TRBV27
j_gene: TRBJ1-4
abundance: .
d_gene: .

CDR3nt: TGTGCCAGCAGTTTCGAGGGACAGGAAACAATAGGCTACACCTTC
CDR3aa: CASSFEGQETIGYTF
v_gene: TRBV12-3/TRBV12-4
j_gene: TRBJ1-2
abundance: few
d_gene: TRBD1

CDR3nt: TGTGCCAGCAGTTTCGCCGGGGCCGGGGAGTTCTTC
CDR3aa: CASSFAGAGEFF
v_gene: TRBV12-3/TRBV12-4
j_gene: TRBJ2-1
abundance: few
d_gene: .

CDR3nt: TGTGCCAGCAGTGAATGGGGTGTCGGGACAGATAATCAGCCCCAGCATTTT
CDR3aa: CASSEWGVGTDNQPQHF
v_gene: TRBV6-1
j_gene: TRBJ1-5
abundance: few
d_gene: TRBD1

CDR3nt: TGTGCCAGCAGTTTAGGACAGGGTGGAAACACCATATATTTT
CDR3aa: CASSLGQGGNTIYF
v_gene: TRBV12-3/TRBV12-4
j_gene: TRBJ1-3
abundance: .
d_gene: TRBD1

CDR3nt: TGTGCCAGCAGTTTCGGTGGGACAGGGGCCGATGAAAAACTGTTTTTT
CDR3aa: CASSFGGTGADEKLFF
v_gene: TRBV27
j_gene: TRBJ1-4
abundance: .
d_gene: TRBD1

CDR3nt: TGTGCCAGCAGGTACCTCGGGGGGCCGAAAACCGGGGAGCTGTTTTTT
CDR3aa: CASRYLGGPKTGELFF
v_gene: TRBV6-5
j_gene: TRBJ2-2
abundance: many
d_gene: .

CDR3nt: TGTGCCTGGAAACCTCGGGGCTGGCCCTACGAGCAGTACTTC
CDR3aa: CAWKPRGWPYEQYF
v_gene: TRBV30
j_gene: TRBJ2-7
abundance: few
d_gene: .

CDR3nt: TGTGCCAGCAGTTTCTCCGGGACAGTTCTTGGCAATCAGCCCCAGCATTTT
CDR3aa: CASSFSGTVLGNQPQHF
v_gene: TRBV12-3/TRBV12-4
j_gene: TRBJ1-5
abundance: .
d_gene: TRBD1

CDR3nt: TGTGCCAGCAGCTTAGGATTAGCAGGGTGGGAAAATGAGCAGTTCTTC
CDR3aa: CASSLGLAGWENEQFF
v_gene: TRBV7-2
j_gene: TRBJ2-1
abundance: many
d_gene: .

CDR3nt: TGTGCCAGCAGTTACGGGACTAGCGGGGGCCTTTATTTT
CDR3aa: CASSYGTSGGLYF
v_gene: TRBV6-2/TRBV6-3
j_gene: TRBJ2-3
abundance: .
d_gene: TRBD2

CDR3nt: TGCGCCAGCAGTGAGTCGAATCGAGCGGGGGGCAAAAACAATGAGCAGTTCTTC
CDR3aa: CASSESNRAGGKNNEQFF
v_gene: TRBV10-2
j_gene: TRBJ2-1
abundance: once
d_gene: TRBD2

CDR3nt: TGTGCCAGCAGTTTGGCTAGGACAGTACAAGAGACCCAGTACTTC
CDR3aa: CASSLARTVQETQYF
v_gene: TRBV12-3/TRBV12-4
j_gene: TRBJ2-5
abundance: .
d_gene: .

CDR3nt: TGTGCCAGCTCCGCCACCAGGGGATATGGCTACACCTTC
CDR3aa: CASSATRGYGYTF
v_gene: TRBV27
j_gene: TRBJ1-2
abundance: few
d_gene: .

CDR3nt: TGTGCCAGTAGTATAGAGACAGGGGTAGGTCCGAAAGCTTTCTTT
CDR3aa: CASSIETGVGPKAFF
v_gene: TRBV19
j_gene: TRBJ1-1
abundance: once
d_gene: TRBD1

CDR3nt: TGCGCCAGCAGCCGCCCGCTTTCCATGAACACTGAAGCTTTCTTT
CDR3aa: CASSRPLSMNTEAFF
v_gene: TRBV4-1
j_gene: TRBJ1-1
abundance: .
d_gene: .

CDR3nt: TGTGCCAGCGGTTCTCAGGGAAGCCAAGAGACCCAGTACTTC
CDR3aa: CASGSQGSQETQYF
v_gene: TRBV7-9
j_gene: TRBJ2-5
abundance: few
d_gene: .

CDR3nt: TGTGCCAGCAGCCAATCGAGCGGGTCAGGGAATGACAATGAGCAGTTCTTC
CDR3aa: CASSQSSGSGNDNEQFF
v_gene: TRBV16
j_gene: TRBJ2-1
abundance: .
d_gene: .

CDR3nt: TGTGCCAGCAGCGTAGGGGACAGTGACCAAGAGACCCAGTACTTC
CDR3aa: CASSVGDSDQETQYF
v_gene: TRBV9
j_gene: TRBJ2-5
abundance: few
d_gene: TRBD1

CDR3nt: TGTGCCACCAGCAGTACCGGGCAGGATAGCAATCAGCCCCAGCATTTT
CDR3aa: CATSSTGQDSNQPQHF
v_gene: TRBV15
j_gene: TRBJ1-5
abundance: few
d_gene: .

CDR3nt: TGCGCCAGCAGCCAAGTGGCGAGCGGGGGGCCTCGTGCAGATACGCAGTATTTT
CDR3aa: CASSQVASGGPRADTQYF
v_gene: TRBV4-1
j_gene: TRBJ2-3
abundance: .
d_gene: TRBD2

CDR3nt: TGTGCCAGCAGCTCGAACGACAGAAATCAGCCCCAGCATTTT
CDR3aa: CASSSNDRNQPQHF
v_gene: TRBV7-9
j_gene: TRBJ1-5
abundance: .
d_gene: .

CDR3nt: TGCGCCAGCAGCCAAGTTCTTGAATATGGGTACGCCGGGACAGACAATGAGCAGTTCTTC
CDR3aa: CASSQVLEYGYAGTDNEQFF
v_gene: TRBV4-3
j_gene: TRBJ2-1
abundance: few
d_gene: TRBD1

CDR3nt: TGTGCCAGCAGCCCTCACTCGGGACAGGGATACAATGAGCAGTTCTTC
CDR3aa: CASSPHSGQGYNEQFF
v_gene: TRBV7-9
j_gene: TRBJ2-1
abundance: .
d_gene: TRBD1

CDR3nt: TGTGCCAGCAAGGTGGGGACAGGGAGAACCAAAAACATTCAGTACTTC
CDR3aa: CASKVGTGRTKNIQYF
v_gene: TRBV6-6
j_gene: TRBJ2-4
abundance: .
d_gene: TRBD1